Presented here are 5 T cell receptor beta chains from one specimen sequenced in a study of blood T cell repertoires in COVID-19. Data came from immunoSEQ multiplex PCR; TCRdb stores just in-frame clones and leaves some out. The sample lists 250,000 to 300,000 clones, approximately 90% occurring once. The sample taken for sequencing was peripheral blood. Receptors were obtained from a woman aged 45-60 years who had recovered from COVID-19.

This rearrangement joins TRBV7-3 to TRBJ2-7, with TRBD1 matching 7 bases. Losses at the gene ends were 5 bases for V and 1 base for J; bases not matched to a gene: 8. CDR3 length: 15 residues. Germline V gene data show CDR1 as SGHTA and CDR2 as FQGTGA. CDR3 bases: TGTGCCAGCAGCCCCTCAGGGGGAGAATCCTACGAGCAGTACTTC. Its protein product is CASSPSGGESYEQYF.

This clone was seen at least ten times. The same CDR3 arises from other DNA sequences in this sample as well. The rearrangement joins TRBV5-8 to TRBJ1-1; possibly TRBD1 for D (5 bases). The CDR3 length is 14 residues. V shed 1 base and J shed 5 bases, with 12 bases lying between them. Germline CDR1 is SGHTS and CDR2 is YDEGEE. For the CDR3, the DNA is TGTGCCAGCAGCTTGAGGGGCCTGGGGACTGAAGCTTTCTTT. Translated, it gives CASSLRGLGTEAFF.

The CDR3 region is CASSSRQEGYTF. The CDR3 DNA is TGCGCCAGCAGCTCAAGACAAGAAGGCTACACCTTC. This chain connects TRBV5-1 to TRBJ1-2; D not resolved. The CDR3 runs 12 residues. Germline assignment: CDR1 SGHRS and CDR2 YFSETQ. The V gene lost 3 bases and the J gene lost 8 bases, with 11 bases spanning the gap.

This rearrangement joins TRBV3-1 (or the pseudogene TRBV3-2) to TRBJ1-1; 8 nucleotides match TRBD1. CDR1 is LGHDT, CDR2 YNNKEL, per germline (reference sequence). The CDR3 is 16 residues long. The junction had 11 bases not matched to a gene; V was cut back by 4 bases and J by 4 bases. CDR3 loop: CASSPRSGRGLTEAFF. The DNA of the CDR3 is TGTGCCAGCAGCCCTCGTTCGGGCAGGGGGCTCACTGAAGCTTTCTTT.

The CDR3 sequence: CASSKGQGNGYTF. CDR3 nucleotides: TGTGCCAGCAGTAAGGGACAGGGGAATGGCTACACCTTC. The chain uses TRBV7-9 and TRBJ1-2; 10 bases map to TRBD1. The CDR3 runs 13 residues. Germline V gene data show CDR1 as SEHNR and CDR2 as FQNEAQ (reference sequence). The V and J ends lost 6 bases and 6 bases, in that order; junction bases with no gene match: 4.